A selection of T cell receptor beta chains follows, all from one sample in a study of blood T cell repertoires in COVID-19. Profiling relied on immunoSEQ multiplex PCR, and the TCRdb table lists in-frame clones only, not all of them. The sample yields 200,000 to 250,000 clones, around 80% seen once. Sample: peripheral blood. Source of these receptors: a woman aged 40 to 49 with acute or convalescent COVID-19. Each CDR3 is given with its conserved first and last residue. D genes are given only for firm matches. Some rows mark clone size as missing; the rest say once, few, many or name a class of expanded clone.

v_gene: TRBV18; j_gene: TRBJ1-3; abundance: NA; d_gene: NA; CDR3aa: CASSPGAPPGNTIYF; CDR3nt: TGTGCCAGCTCACCAGGGGCCCCTCCTGGAAACACCATATATTTT
v_gene: TRBV5-1; j_gene: TRBJ2-3; abundance: NA; d_gene: NA; CDR3aa: CASSLPQGPTDTQYF; CDR3nt: TGCGCCAGCAGCTTACCACAGGGCCCTACAGATACGCAGTATTTT
v_gene: TRBV4-1; j_gene: TRBJ1-2; abundance: NA; d_gene: NA; CDR3aa: CASSQDGGGVNYGYTF; CDR3nt: TGCGCCAGCAGCCAAGATGGAGGGGGGGTTAACTATGGCTACACCTTC
v_gene: TRBV9; j_gene: TRBJ1-1; abundance: NA; d_gene: NA; CDR3aa: CASSPTPGNTEAFF; CDR3nt: TGTGCCAGCAGCCCGACCCCAGGGAACACTGAAGCTTTCTTT
v_gene: TRBV7-6; j_gene: TRBJ2-1; abundance: NA; d_gene: TRBD1; CDR3aa: CASSSGTGQSNEQFF; CDR3nt: TGTGCCAGCAGCTCAGGGACAGGGCAAAGCAATGAGCAGTTCTTC
v_gene: TRBV6-4; j_gene: TRBJ2-1; abundance: NA; d_gene: TRBD2; CDR3aa: CASSLAGSNEQFF; CDR3nt: TGTGCCAGCAGTTTAGCGGGATCCAATGAGCAGTTCTTC
v_gene: TRBV6-5; j_gene: TRBJ1-2; abundance: NA; d_gene: NA; CDR3aa: CASSQGTANYGYTF; CDR3nt: TGTGCCAGCAGTCAGGGGACGGCTAACTATGGCTACACCTTC
v_gene: TRBV6-5; j_gene: TRBJ1-1; abundance: once; d_gene: NA; CDR3aa: CASRIGAFSTEAFF; CDR3nt: TGTGCCAGCAGGATAGGGGCGTTCAGCACTGAAGCTTTCTTT
v_gene: TRBV7-2; j_gene: TRBJ1-2; abundance: NA; d_gene: NA; CDR3aa: CASSRLLTGNYGYTF; CDR3nt: TGTGCCAGCAGCCGTCTCCTTACAGGGAACTATGGCTACACCTTC
v_gene: TRBV6-2/TRBV6-3; j_gene: TRBJ2-6; abundance: NA; d_gene: NA; CDR3aa: CASSFSLSGANVLTF; CDR3nt: TGTGCCAGCAGCTTCTCCCTGAGTGGGGCCAACGTCCTGACTTTC
v_gene: TRBV20-1; j_gene: TRBJ2-2; abundance: NA; d_gene: NA; CDR3aa: CSAPRTGELFF; CDR3nt: TGCAGCGCCCCGAGGACCGGGGAGCTGTTTTTT
v_gene: TRBV7-6; j_gene: TRBJ1-4; abundance: NA; d_gene: TRBD1; CDR3aa: CASTPMGQGDIATNEKLFF; CDR3nt: TGTGCCAGCACCCCAATGGGACAGGGTGACATAGCAACTAATGAAAAACTGTTTTTT
v_gene: TRBV6-2/TRBV6-3; j_gene: TRBJ2-3; abundance: NA; d_gene: NA; CDR3aa: CASSSKRWDTQYF; CDR3nt: TGTGCCAGCAGTTCTAAGAGATGGGATACGCAGTATTTT
v_gene: TRBV6-5; j_gene: TRBJ1-5; abundance: once; d_gene: TRBD1; CDR3aa: CASSKGTVDQPQHF; CDR3nt: TGTGCCAGCAGTAAGGGGACAGTGGATCAGCCCCAGCATTTT
v_gene: TRBV27; j_gene: TRBJ1-4; abundance: NA; d_gene: NA; CDR3aa: CASASVATNEKLFF; CDR3nt: TGTGCCAGTGCGAGCGTTGCAACTAATGAAAAACTGTTTTTT
v_gene: TRBV7-6; j_gene: TRBJ2-3; abundance: NA; d_gene: TRBD2; CDR3aa: CASSLTSGGDRTDTQYF; CDR3nt: TGTGCCAGCAGCTTAACCAGCGGGGGGGATCGCACAGATACGCAGTATTTT
v_gene: TRBV6-6; j_gene: TRBJ2-3; abundance: once; d_gene: TRBD2; CDR3aa: CASGRGRTDTQYF; CDR3nt: TGTGCCAGCGGGCGGGGGAGGACAGATACGCAGTATTTT
v_gene: TRBV2; j_gene: TRBJ2-7; abundance: NA; d_gene: NA; CDR3aa: CASSEGRGQASSYEQYF; CDR3nt: TGTGCCAGCAGTGAAGGAAGAGGGCAGGCGAGCTCCTACGAGCAGTACTTC
v_gene: TRBV11-2; j_gene: TRBJ1-5; abundance: NA; d_gene: TRBD1; CDR3aa: CASSFTGGVNQPQHF; CDR3nt: TGTGCCAGCAGCTTTACAGGGGGCGTCAATCAGCCCCAGCATTTT
v_gene: TRBV19; j_gene: TRBJ2-2; abundance: NA; d_gene: TRBD2; CDR3aa: CASSILPSGMNTGELFF; CDR3nt: TGTGCCAGTAGTATACTCCCTAGCGGGATGAACACCGGGGAGCTGTTTTTT
v_gene: TRBV4-2; j_gene: TRBJ2-1; abundance: NA; d_gene: TRBD2; CDR3aa: CASSQDRLAGANEQFF; CDR3nt: TGTGCCAGCAGCCAAGATAGGCTAGCGGGGGCCAATGAGCAGTTCTTC
v_gene: TRBV6-4; j_gene: TRBJ2-1; abundance: NA; d_gene: TRBD2; CDR3aa: CASSDGRESNEQFF; CDR3nt: TGTGCCAGCAGTGACGGGCGGGAGAGCAATGAGCAGTTCTTC
v_gene: TRBV4-3; j_gene: TRBJ2-1; abundance: NA; d_gene: NA; CDR3aa: CASSQDPIGRRLVAEKYNEQFF; CDR3nt: TGCGCCAGCAGCCAAGATCCGATAGGCCGCCGGTTAGTAGCGGAGAAGTACAATGAGCAGTTCTTC
v_gene: TRBV5-1; j_gene: TRBJ1-2; abundance: NA; d_gene: NA; CDR3aa: CASSGNDSTYGYTF; CDR3nt: TGCGCCAGCAGCGGAAATGACAGTACCTATGGCTACACCTTC
v_gene: TRBV4-1; j_gene: TRBJ2-7; abundance: NA; d_gene: TRBD2; CDR3aa: CASSQVGTGSGSSYEQYF; CDR3nt: TGCGCCAGCAGCCAAGTGGGGACCGGTAGCGGGAGTAGCTACGAGCAGTACTTC
v_gene: TRBV3-1/TRBV3-2; j_gene: TRBJ1-2; abundance: NA; d_gene: NA; CDR3aa: CASSPLGKETTYYGYTF; CDR3nt: TGTGCCAGCAGTCCTCTCGGGAAGGAAACAACCTACTATGGCTACACCTTC
v_gene: TRBV6-2/TRBV6-3; j_gene: TRBJ1-5; abundance: NA; d_gene: NA; CDR3aa: CASTPMGGNQPQHF; CDR3nt: TGTGCCAGCACCCCCATGGGAGGTAATCAGCCCCAGCATTTT
v_gene: TRBV12-2; j_gene: TRBJ2-7; abundance: NA; d_gene: NA; CDR3aa: CASRSPAGLREQYF; CDR3nt: TGTGCAAGTCGATCTCCCGCGGGGCTAAGGGAGCAGTACTTC
v_gene: TRBV9; j_gene: TRBJ1-2; abundance: NA; d_gene: NA; CDR3aa: CASSVPGSYGYTF; CDR3nt: TGTGCCAGCAGCGTCCCAGGGTCCTATGGCTACACCTTC
v_gene: TRBV11-3; j_gene: TRBJ1-2; abundance: few; d_gene: NA; CDR3aa: CASSLQGINYGYTF; CDR3nt: TGTGCCAGCAGCTTACAGGGGATCAACTATGGCTACACCTTC
v_gene: TRBV3-1/TRBV3-2; j_gene: TRBJ1-2; abundance: NA; d_gene: NA; CDR3aa: CASTGTNYGYTF; CDR3nt: TGTGCCAGCACCGGGACTAACTATGGCTACACCTTC
v_gene: TRBV3-1/TRBV3-2; j_gene: TRBJ1-3; abundance: few; d_gene: TRBD1; CDR3aa: CASSPWPDRISGNTIYF; CDR3nt: TGTGCCAGCAGCCCTTGGCCGGACAGGATTTCTGGAAACACCATATATTTT
v_gene: TRBV3-1/TRBV3-2; j_gene: TRBJ1-2; abundance: NA; d_gene: NA; CDR3aa: CASQDSYGYTF; CDR3nt: TGTGCCAGCCAGGACAGTTATGGCTACACCTTC
v_gene: TRBV11-2; j_gene: TRBJ2-1; abundance: NA; d_gene: TRBD2; CDR3aa: CASSRTSGRGNEQFF; CDR3nt: TGTGCCAGCAGCCGAACTAGCGGGAGGGGTAATGAGCAGTTCTTC
v_gene: TRBV2; j_gene: TRBJ2-3; abundance: NA; d_gene: TRBD2; CDR3aa: CASSEAPLLSGASTDTQYF; CDR3nt: TGTGCCAGCAGTGAAGCCCCTCTTCTTAGCGGGGCGAGCACAGATACGCAGTATTTT
v_gene: TRBV5-6; j_gene: TRBJ2-1; abundance: NA; d_gene: TRBD2; CDR3aa: CASSLRTSGSSYNEQFF; CDR3nt: TGTGCCAGCAGCCTACGGACTAGCGGCAGCTCCTACAATGAGCAGTTCTTC
v_gene: TRBV6-4; j_gene: TRBJ2-7; abundance: once; d_gene: TRBD1; CDR3aa: CASRGQMAYEQYF; CDR3nt: TGTGCCAGCAGGGGACAGATGGCCTACGAGCAGTACTTC
v_gene: TRBV4-1; j_gene: TRBJ1-2; abundance: NA; d_gene: NA; CDR3aa: CASSHSPEGTVNGYTF; CDR3nt: TGCGCCAGCAGCCATTCCCCCGAGGGAACCGTAAATGGCTACACCTTC
v_gene: TRBV2; j_gene: TRBJ1-4; abundance: NA; d_gene: TRBD1; CDR3aa: CASSARTGEAEKLFF; CDR3nt: TGTGCCAGCAGCGCCCGGACAGGGGAGGCTGAAAAACTGTTTTTT
v_gene: TRBV27; j_gene: TRBJ2-3; abundance: few; d_gene: TRBD2; CDR3aa: CASSLSLAGDYGGTDTQYF; CDR3nt: TGTGCCAGCAGTTTATCGCTAGCGGGAGATTACGGGGGCACAGATACGCAGTATTTT
v_gene: TRBV7-2; j_gene: TRBJ2-1; abundance: few; d_gene: NA; CDR3aa: CASSTAREQFF; CDR3nt: TGTGCCAGCAGCACTGCGAGGGAGCAGTTCTTC
v_gene: TRBV5-5; j_gene: TRBJ2-7; abundance: NA; d_gene: NA; CDR3aa: CASSFNSYEQYF; CDR3nt: TGTGCCAGCAGCTTTAACAGCTACGAGCAGTACTTC
v_gene: TRBV15; j_gene: TRBJ2-3; abundance: once; d_gene: TRBD2; CDR3aa: CATSRDLAGGLTDTQYF; CDR3nt: TGTGCCACCAGCAGAGATCTAGCGGGGGGGCTGACAGATACGCAGTATTTT
v_gene: TRBV27; j_gene: TRBJ2-1; abundance: NA; d_gene: NA; CDR3aa: CASSFGGSQWNEQFF; CDR3nt: TGTGCCAGCAGTTTTGGGGGGTCCCAGTGGAATGAGCAGTTCTTC